This T cell receptor beta chain was recorded in a study of T-cell memory formation after mild COVID-19. Study findings and constraints: Clones that shrank (day 15 to 85) were balanced CD4/CD8, whereas later expanders leaned CD4+. Contracting clones localized mainly to CM and EM when CD4+ and mainly to EMRA when CD8+. Clones from the second wave (peaking day 37) had unconfirmed SARS-CoV-2 specificity.

The CDR3 has 15 amino acids. V gave up 4 bases and J gave up 2 bases; unmatched junction bases: 3. Germline-derived CDR1 and CDR2 are SGHDN and FVKESK. TCRdb reprocessed the 5' RACE reads with MiXCR, giving one entry per CDR3 protein. The sample lists approximately 500,000 distinct CDR3 sequences; around 27% were seen once. This clonotype was counted at least ten times. What it binds is unknown. This clonotype was obtained from an adult woman who had mild COVID-19 (a few samples of this study predate the infection). Cell type and time point are not known. Sequences were obtained from PBMCs or a T cell subset sorted from them (not recorded which). The chain couples TRBV14 to TRBJ2-7; 12 bases agree with TRBD2. This CDR3 is CASSPGLAGPYEQYF. CDR3 DNA: TGTGCCAGCAGCCCTGGACTAGCGGGACCCTACGAGCAGTACTTC.